The 20 T cell receptor beta chains below all came from one sample that was sequenced in a study of cytomegalovirus exposure and HLA in healthy donors. Primers: 60 Vbeta forward and 13 Jbeta reverse. Here immunoSEQ multiplex PCR was the method, and the copy in TCRdb shows in-frame clones only, minus some. Among some 140,000 clones, more than 60% were seen once, and the ten largest hold around 3.6%. Sequenced material: PBMCs. All receptors come from a woman aged 40 to 50 in good health and CMV-seronegative.

This rearrangement joins TRBV5-4 to TRBJ1-5; possibly TRBD1 for D (6 bases). The V end was cut by 0 bases, the J end by 7 bases, with 14 bases between. Germline CDR1 SGHNT, CDR2 YYREEE (reference sequence). The CDR3 has 15 residues. CDR3 sequence (DNA): TGTGCCAGCAGCTTGGGTCAGGGGTTCGGGCAGCCCCAGCATTTT. It codes for CASSLGQGFGQPQHF.

The table lists this clone with a few counts. V and J are TRBV5-1 and TRBJ2-7; 8 bases match TRBD2. This CDR3 region has 14 residues. Germline loops: CDR1 SGHRS, CDR2 YFSETQ. The V segment lost 3 bases and the J segment 3 bases; nucleotides outside the gene matches: 5. CDR3: CASSSGGASYEQYF. The CDR3 bases are TGCGCCAGCAGCTCCGGGGGGGCTAGCTACGAGCAGTACTTC.

The genes are TRBV5-1 and TRBJ1-2; D is uncertain. V was shortened by 1 base and J by 8 bases, with 9 bases between the two germline ends. Germline values: CDR1 SGHRS, CDR2 YFSETQ. This CDR3 has 12 amino acids. CDR3 bases: TGCGCCAGCAGCTTGAACGGAGGGGGCTACACCTTC. Amino acid sequence: CASSLNGGGYTF.

The gene calls are TRBV4-2 and TRBJ2-1; TRBD2 matches at 8 bases. V dropped 1 base and J dropped 8; count of bases not matched to a gene: 13. The CDR3 sequence is 17 residues long. Per germline, CDR1 LGHNA and CDR2 YNFKEQ. The CDR3: CASSQVAAAGVVDEQFF. In nucleotides, the CDR3 is TGTGCCAGCAGCCAAGTAGCGGCAGCGGGAGTTGTGGATGAGCAGTTCTTC.

V and J are TRBV28 and TRBJ2-7; 9 nucleotides line up with TRBD2. The CDR3 covers 15 residues. CDR1 is MDHEN and CDR2 is SYDVKM in the germline V gene. V gave up 4 bases and J gave up 0 bases; unmatched junction bases: 4. The CDR3 sequence is CASSSTGLASYEQYF. CDR3 bases: TGTGCCAGCAGTTCTACGGGACTAGCCTCCTACGAGCAGTACTTC.

The chain joins TRBV6-1 to TRBJ2-5, with D maybe TRBD2 (6 bases). The J call is uncertain, as TRBJ2-7 better fits the DNA end. Germline CDR1 reads MNHNS; CDR2 reads SASEGT. The CDR3 length is 12 residues. The DNA for the CDR3 is TGTGCCAGCAGCGCGATGGGAGGCGAGCAGTACTTC. Translation: CASSAMGGEQYF.

This chain uses TRBV4-1 with TRBJ2-3; 8 nucleotides agree with TRBD2. CDR3 length: 18 residues. Germline V gene lookup returns CDR1 MGHRA and CDR2 YSYEKL. J gave up 3 bases and V 1 base, and 12 bases lay outside the gene matches. Here the CDR3 DNA reads TGCGCCAGCAGCCAAGGCCAAGGACTAGCAGGGGAGACAGATACGCAGTATTTT. Protein: CASSQGQGLAGETDTQYF.

The chain couples TRBV30 to TRBJ2-5, with D tentatively TRBD2 (5 bases). The J call is uncertain, as TRBJ2-7 better fits the DNA end. The germline CDR1 and CDR2 sequences are GTSNPN and SVGIG (reference sequence). This CDR3 is built from 14 residues. The CDR3 sequence: CAWSVHSGAYEQYF. In DNA form, the CDR3 reads TGTGCCTGGAGTGTCCACAGCGGCGCCTACGAGCAGTACTTC.

V is TRBV7-9 and J is TRBJ1-1; no clear D. Between the trimmed V and J ends, which lost 1 base and 4 bases, there was a span of 10 bases. CDR1 and CDR2 (germline): SEHNR, FQNEAQ (reference sequence). The CDR3 sequence is 14 residues long. The CDR3 here is CASSLEMSFTEAFF. CDR3 nucleotides: TGTGCCAGCAGCTTAGAGATGAGCTTCACTGAAGCTTTCTTT.

The V call is TRBV6-1, the J call TRBJ2-7; D not resolved. Germline CDR1 and CDR2: MNHNS and SASEGT. With 0 bases removed from V and 2 bases from J, the gap between germline ends came to 17 bases. The length of the CDR3 is 17 residues. CDR3 bases: TGTGCCAGCAGTGAAGCGCATAAGGCAGAGGCCCCCTACGAGCAGTACTTC. The encoded protein is CASSEAHKAEAPYEQYF.

This chain connects TRBV10-3 to TRBJ2-7; 8 bases align to TRBD1. Germline assignment: CDR1 ENHRY and CDR2 SYGVKD. J was trimmed by 5 bases and V by 8 bases; bases with no gene match: 5. The CDR3 extends over 12 amino acids. The CDR3 DNA sequence: TGTGCCATCCTGACAGGGGAAAACGAGCAGTACTTC. Protein: CAILTGENEQYF.

The chain couples TRBV5-1 to TRBJ1-2; 9 positions match TRBD1. Germline V gene lookup returns CDR1 SGHRS and CDR2 YFSETQ. CDR3 size: 15 residues. J was trimmed by 6 bases and V by 2 bases; bases with no gene match: 8. CDR3 bases: TGCGCCAGCAGCTTCGACCTAAGACAGGGGGATGGCTACACCTTC. This encodes CASSFDLRQGDGYTF.

The chain has TRBV7-9 and TRBJ1-1; 7 bases agree with TRBD1. The V gene's germline CDR1 is SEHNR and CDR2 FQNEAQ (reference sequence). The V and J ends lost 3 bases and 6 bases, in that order; junction bases with no gene match: 10. CDR3 length: 15 amino acids. As DNA, the CDR3 is TGTGCCAGCAGCTTGTTTCAGAACAGGGGCGCTGAAGCTTTCTTT. Residues: CASSLFQNRGAEAFF. Combining the CDR3 with reference TRBV7-9 and TRBJ1-1 gives the whole variable domain DTGVSQNPRHKITKRGQNVTFRCDPISEHNRLYWYRQTLGQGPEFLTYFQNEAQLEKSRLLSDRFSAERPKGSFSTLEIQRTEQGDSAMYLCASSLFQNRGAEAFFGQGTRLTVV.

CDR3 in amino acids: CASNLQGDTEAFF. CDR3 nucleotide sequence: TGTGCCAGCAATTTACAGGGGGACACTGAAGCTTTCTTT. The J gene is TRBJ1-1, the V gene TRBV6-6, with TRBD1 identical over 8 bases. There are 13 residues in the CDR3. The V gene's germline CDR1 is MNHNY and CDR2 SVGAGI (reference sequence). V gave up 7 bases and J gave up 3 bases; unmatched junction bases: 4.

This sequence joins TRBV27 and TRBJ1-1; TRBD1 matches at 8 bases. There are 14 residues in the CDR3. The V gene end was trimmed by 3 bases and the J gene end by 5 bases; junction bases not matched to a gene: 5. Germline CDR1 MNHEY, CDR2 SMNVEV (reference sequence). This CDR3 is CASSLTGVKTEAFF. CDR3 DNA sequence: TGTGCCAGCAGTTTGACAGGGGTTAAGACTGAAGCTTTCTTT.

This clone was picked up a small number of times. V gene TRBV5-1 combines with J gene TRBJ2-7; 10 bases align to TRBD1. CDR3 length equals 14 residues. CDR1 SGHRS and CDR2 YFSETQ come from the germline V gene. Trimming at V came to 3 bases and at J to 2 bases, leaving 2 bases not matched to a gene. The CDR3 region is CASSSGQGTYEQYF. CDR3 bases: TGCGCCAGCAGCTCGGGACAGGGGACCTACGAGCAGTACTTC.

The rearrangement joins TRBV11-2 to TRBJ2-5; D not resolved. Trimming took 1 base from V and 4 from J, leaving 4 bases between them. The germline CDR1 and CDR2 sequences are SGHAT and FQNNGV. This CDR3 spans 12 amino acids. CDR3 in amino acids: CASSLARETQYF. The DNA for the CDR3 is TGTGCCAGCAGCTTAGCTCGAGAGACCCAGTACTTC.

The chain is built from TRBV7-9 and TRBJ1-2; TRBD1 aligns across 7 bases. Germline-derived CDR1 and CDR2 are SEHNR and FQNEAQ (reference sequence). The CDR3 contains 10 residues. V shed 8 bases and J 7 bases; nucleotides not matched to a gene: 1. The CDR3 is CASDRAGYTF. CDR3 coding DNA: TGTGCCAGCGACAGGGCTGGCTACACCTTC. The full variable domain, its missing parts supplied by reference TRBV7-9 and TRBJ1-2, is DTGVSQNPRHKITKRGQNVTFRCDPISEHNRLYWYRQTLGQGPEFLTYFQNEAQLEKSRLLSDRFSAERPKGSFSTLEIQRTEQGDSAMYLCASDRAGYTFGSGTRLTVV.

This clone has more than one count but fewer than ten. The V call is TRBV7-6, the J call TRBJ1-5; D is uncertain. In germline, CDR1 is SGHVS, CDR2 FNYEAQ. The length of the CDR3 is 14 residues. The V end lost 5 bases, the J end lost 6 bases, and 14 bases lay between the germline ends. The CDR3 protein is CASSIERAGQPQHF. The CDR3 nucleotides are TGTGCCAGCAGCATAGAGCGGGCAGGTCAGCCCCAGCATTTT.

The V gene is TRBV5-4, the J gene TRBJ2-5; 8 bases map to TRBD1. There are 15 residues in the CDR3. Germline values: CDR1 SGHNT, CDR2 YYREEE (reference sequence). V trimming: 4 bases; J trimming: 5 bases; junction bases outside the gene matches: 10. This chain's CDR3 is CASSSRDRPTETQYF. CDR3 sequence (DNA): TGTGCCAGCAGCAGCCGGGACAGGCCAACCGAGACCCAGTACTTC.